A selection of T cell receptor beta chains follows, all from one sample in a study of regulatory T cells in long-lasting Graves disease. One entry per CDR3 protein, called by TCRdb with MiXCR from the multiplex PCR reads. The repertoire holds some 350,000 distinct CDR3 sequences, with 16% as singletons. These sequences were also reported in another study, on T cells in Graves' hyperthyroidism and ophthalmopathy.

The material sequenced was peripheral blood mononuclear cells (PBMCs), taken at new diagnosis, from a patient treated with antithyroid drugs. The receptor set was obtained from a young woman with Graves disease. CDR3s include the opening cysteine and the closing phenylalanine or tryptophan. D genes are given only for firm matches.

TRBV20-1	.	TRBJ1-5	CSANDPSKPQHF
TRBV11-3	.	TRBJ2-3	CASSLDGRVSTDTQYF
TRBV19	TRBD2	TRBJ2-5	CASSIVSGRVETQYF
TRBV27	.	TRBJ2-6	CASSLGSRWSGANVLTF
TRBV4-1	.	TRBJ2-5	CASSQEGGNQETQYF
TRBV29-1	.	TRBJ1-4	CSAYQTGLGSEKLFF
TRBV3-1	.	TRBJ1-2	CASSQESGGGYTF
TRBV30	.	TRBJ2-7	CAWSVPYYYEQYF
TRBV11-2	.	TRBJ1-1	CASSRGQTEAHFF
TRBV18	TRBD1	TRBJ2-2	CASSPTGPNTGELFF
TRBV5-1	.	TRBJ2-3	CASSNLPTDTQYF
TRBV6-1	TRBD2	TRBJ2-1	CASSELAGVSVQFF
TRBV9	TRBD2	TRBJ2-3	CASSGTLAGFTDTQYF
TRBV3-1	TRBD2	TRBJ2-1	CASRSSGGAAYNEQFF
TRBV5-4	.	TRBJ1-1	CASSLGWDTEAFF
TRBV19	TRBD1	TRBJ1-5	CASSTPRDRGRNQPQHF
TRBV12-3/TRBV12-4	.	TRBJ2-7	CASSRTTDEQYF
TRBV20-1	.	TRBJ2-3	CSAKRGASKDTQYF
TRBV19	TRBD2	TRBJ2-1	CASSRTGMRLAGVNEQFF
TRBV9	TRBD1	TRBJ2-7	CASSVGQGLAGEQYF